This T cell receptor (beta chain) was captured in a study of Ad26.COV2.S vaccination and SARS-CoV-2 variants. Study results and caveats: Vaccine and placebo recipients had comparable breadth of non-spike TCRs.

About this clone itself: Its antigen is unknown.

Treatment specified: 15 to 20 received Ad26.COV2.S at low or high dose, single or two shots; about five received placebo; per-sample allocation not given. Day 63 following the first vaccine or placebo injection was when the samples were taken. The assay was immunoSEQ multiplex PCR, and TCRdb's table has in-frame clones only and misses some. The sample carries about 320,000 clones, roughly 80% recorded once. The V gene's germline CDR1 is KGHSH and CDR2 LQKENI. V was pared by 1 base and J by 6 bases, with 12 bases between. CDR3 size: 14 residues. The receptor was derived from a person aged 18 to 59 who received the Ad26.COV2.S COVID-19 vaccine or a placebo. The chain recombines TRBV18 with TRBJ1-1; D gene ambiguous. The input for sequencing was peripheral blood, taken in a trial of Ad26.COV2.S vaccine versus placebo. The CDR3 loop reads CASSPRMEGSEAFF. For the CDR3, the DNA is TGTGCCAGCTCACCACGGATGGAGGGCTCTGAAGCTTTCTTT.